One T cell receptor beta chain is described in this entry. Its antigen is undetermined. This specimen belongs to a study of cytomegalovirus exposure and HLA in healthy donors. The PCR contained 60 Vbeta and 13 Jbeta primers. The repertoire was sequenced with immunoSEQ multiplex PCR; TCRdb's copy has only in-frame clones and lacks some. The sample contains roughly 100,000 clones, roughly three quarters of which appear only once. The length of the CDR3 is 14 residues. From germline, CDR1 is SQVTM and CDR2 ANQGSEA. Trimming shortened V by 2 bases and J by 0 bases, and 11 bases separated the two germline ends. Study-wide results and limits: The authors later found most CMV-associated TCR beta chains appeared HLA-restricted. Altogether, 164 TCR beta chains were recorded as cytomegalovirus-associated. Later analysis revealed greater clonal expansion in HLA-associated TCR beta chains than in equally common others.

Unrecorded immune exposure was likely among donors, who were nominally healthy when sampled. The rearrangement uses TRBV29-1 and TRBJ2-7; unclear D gene. This clonotype originated in a man aged 35 to 55 in good health and CMV-seronegative. Sequencing was performed on PBMCs. CDR3: CSVELEQISYEQYF. CDR3 nucleotides: TGCAGCGTTGAACTAGAGCAAATCTCCTACGAGCAGTACTTC.